The clone carrying this TCR beta chain was counted only a few times. Time point defined: sample taken at primary tumor resection. There were 72 donors, all of them untreated patients with early-stage non-small cell lung cancer. Unsorted tumor, nontumor lung tissue or cryopreserved PBMC supplied the whole RNA. V was shortened by 2 bases and J by 4 bases, with 5 bases between the two germline ends. The CDR3 consists of 12 residues. Germline CDR1 reads LGHDT; CDR2 reads YNNKEL (reference sequence). This sample stems from a study of spatial heterogeneity in lung cancer. Study-wide context: Beta-chain sequences consistently outnumbered alpha-chain sequences in detection. Each unique TCR and UMI combination was seen more than ten times on average in raw reads.

Each CDR3 protein is one row after TCRdb ran MiXCR on the 5' RACE reads. Of 85,000 to 100,000 distinct CDR3 sequences listed, around 12% are singletons. This material consisted of PBMCs, taken at surgery. The chain recombines TRBV3-1 with TRBJ1-1, with unresolved D. The receptor's source is a male donor with early-stage non-small cell lung cancer. This CDR3 reads CASSQLSTEAFF. The DNA for the CDR3 is TGTGCCAGCAGCCAACTCAGCACTGAAGCTTTCTTT.